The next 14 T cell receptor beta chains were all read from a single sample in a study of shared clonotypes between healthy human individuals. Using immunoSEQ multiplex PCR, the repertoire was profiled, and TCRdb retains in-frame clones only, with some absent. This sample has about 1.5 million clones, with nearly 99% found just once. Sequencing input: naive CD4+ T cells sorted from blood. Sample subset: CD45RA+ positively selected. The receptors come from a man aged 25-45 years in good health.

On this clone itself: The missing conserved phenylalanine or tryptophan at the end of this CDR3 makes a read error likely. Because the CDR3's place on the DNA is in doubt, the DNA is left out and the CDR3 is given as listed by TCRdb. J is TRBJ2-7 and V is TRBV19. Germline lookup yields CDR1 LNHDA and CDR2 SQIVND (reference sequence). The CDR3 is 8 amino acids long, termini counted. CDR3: CASSSTRH.

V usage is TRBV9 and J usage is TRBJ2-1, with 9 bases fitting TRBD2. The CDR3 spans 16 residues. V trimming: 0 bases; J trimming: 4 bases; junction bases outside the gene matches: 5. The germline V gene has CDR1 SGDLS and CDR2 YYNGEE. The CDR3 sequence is CASSVGLAAYYNEQFF. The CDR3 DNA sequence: TGTGCCAGCAGCGTAGGACTAGCGGCTTATTACAATGAGCAGTTCTTC. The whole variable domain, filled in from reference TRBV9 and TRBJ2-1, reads DSGVTQTPKHLITATGQRVTLRCSPRSGDLSVYWYQQSLDQGLQFLIQYYNGEERAKGNILERFSAQQFPDLHSELNLSSLELGDSALYFCASSVGLAAYYNEQFFGPGTRLTVL.

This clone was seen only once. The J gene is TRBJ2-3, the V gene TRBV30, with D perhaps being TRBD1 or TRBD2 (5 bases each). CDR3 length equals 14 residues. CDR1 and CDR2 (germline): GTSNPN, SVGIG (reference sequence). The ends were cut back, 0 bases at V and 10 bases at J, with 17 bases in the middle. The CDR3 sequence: CAWSVPGPSSAQYF. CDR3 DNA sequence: TGTGCCTGGAGTGTACCGGGACCCTCCTCGGCGCAGTATTTT.

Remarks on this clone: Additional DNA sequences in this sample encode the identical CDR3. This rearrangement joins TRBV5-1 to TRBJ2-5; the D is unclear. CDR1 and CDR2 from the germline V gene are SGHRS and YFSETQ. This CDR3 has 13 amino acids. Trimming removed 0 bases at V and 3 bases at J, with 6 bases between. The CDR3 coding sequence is TGCGCCAGCAGCTTGGGCAGTGAAGAGACCCAGTACTTC. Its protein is CASSLGSEETQYF.

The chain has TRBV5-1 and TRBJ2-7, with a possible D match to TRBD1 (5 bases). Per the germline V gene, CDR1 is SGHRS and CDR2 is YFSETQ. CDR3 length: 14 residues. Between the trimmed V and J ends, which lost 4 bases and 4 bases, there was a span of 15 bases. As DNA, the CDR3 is TGCGCCAGCAGCGGCAGGGATGGCAAGTACGAGCAGTACTTC. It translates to CASSGRDGKYEQYF.

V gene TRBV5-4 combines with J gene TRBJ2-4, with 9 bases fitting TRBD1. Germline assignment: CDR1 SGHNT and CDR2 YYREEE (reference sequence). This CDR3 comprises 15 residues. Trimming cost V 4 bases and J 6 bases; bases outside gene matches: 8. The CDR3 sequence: CASSTRTGEGNIQYF. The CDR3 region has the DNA TGTGCCAGCAGCACTAGGACAGGGGAGGGAAACATTCAGTACTTC.

CDR3 bases: TGTGCCACCAGCAGAGATTGGGCAGGAAACACCGGGGAGCTGTTTTTT. It encodes CATSRDWAGNTGELFF. The gene calls are TRBV15 and TRBJ2-2, with D unresolved. CDR3 length equals 16 residues. CDR1 is LNHNV, CDR2 YYDKDF, per germline (reference sequence). Trimming took off 0 bases at V and 2 bases at J, with 10 bases between the two ends.

The CDR3 protein is CASSVAFNSVYGYTF. The CDR3 coding sequence is TGTGCCAGCAGCGTAGCCTTCAACTCCGTCTATGGCTACACCTTC. The chain has TRBV9 and TRBJ1-2, with D unresolved. Germline V lookup: CDR1 SGDLS, CDR2 YYNGEE. The V gene lost 0 bases and the J gene lost 4 bases, with 13 bases spanning the gap. The CDR3 length is 15 residues. Based on the CDR3 plus reference TRBV9 and TRBJ1-2, the full variable domain is DSGVTQTPKHLITATGQRVTLRCSPRSGDLSVYWYQQSLDQGLQFLIQYYNGEERAKGNILERFSAQQFPDLHSELNLSSLELGDSALYFCASSVAFNSVYGYTFGSGTRLTVV.

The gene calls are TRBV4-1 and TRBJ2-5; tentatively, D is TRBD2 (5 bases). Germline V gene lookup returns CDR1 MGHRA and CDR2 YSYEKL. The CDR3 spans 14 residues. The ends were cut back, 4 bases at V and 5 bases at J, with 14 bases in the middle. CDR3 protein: CASSLLERGETQYF. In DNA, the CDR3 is TGCGCCAGCAGCCTACTCGAAAGAGGGGAGACCCAGTACTTC.

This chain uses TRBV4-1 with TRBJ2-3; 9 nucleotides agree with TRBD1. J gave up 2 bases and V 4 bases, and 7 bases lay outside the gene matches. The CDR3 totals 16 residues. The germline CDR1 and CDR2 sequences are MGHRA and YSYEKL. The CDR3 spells CASSRDRDGITDTQYF. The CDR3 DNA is TGCGCCAGCAGCCGGGACAGGGACGGAATCACAGATACGCAGTATTTT.

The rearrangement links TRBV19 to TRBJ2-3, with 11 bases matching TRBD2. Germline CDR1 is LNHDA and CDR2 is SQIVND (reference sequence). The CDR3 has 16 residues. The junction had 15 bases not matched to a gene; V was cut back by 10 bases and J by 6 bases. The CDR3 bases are TGTGCCACCCTTCGGCGGCTAGCGGGAGGAGGTGATACGCAGTATTTT. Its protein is CATLRRLAGGGDTQYF.

CDR3 sequence: CASSEYSGSEAFF. CDR3 coding DNA: TGTGCCAGCAGTGAATATTCTGGGAGTGAAGCTTTCTTT. The chain has TRBV25-1 and TRBJ1-1; D not resolved. Germline CDR1 and CDR2: MGHDK and SYGVNS. The V and J ends lost 0 bases and 7 bases respectively, with 9 bases between them. This CDR3 spans 13 amino acids.

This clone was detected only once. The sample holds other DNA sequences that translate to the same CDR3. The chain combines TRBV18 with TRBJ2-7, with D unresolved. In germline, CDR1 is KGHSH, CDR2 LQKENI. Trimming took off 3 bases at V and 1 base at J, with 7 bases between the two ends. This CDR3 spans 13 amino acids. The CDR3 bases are TGTGCCAGCTCACCTTCTGGGTCCTACGAGCAGTACTTC. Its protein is CASSPSGSYEQYF.

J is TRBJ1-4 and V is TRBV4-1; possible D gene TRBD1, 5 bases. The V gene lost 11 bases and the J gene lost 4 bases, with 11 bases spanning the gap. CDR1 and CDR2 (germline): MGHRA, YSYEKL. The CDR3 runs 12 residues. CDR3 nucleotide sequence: TGCGCCGCCCGGCAGGGTAATGAAAAACTGTTTTTT. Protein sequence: CAARQGNEKLFF.